This TCR beta chain originates from a study of T-cell memory formation after mild COVID-19. Study-level background: TCR clusters largely stayed donor specific.

The CDR3 contains 13 residues. Germline loops: CDR1 SQVTM, CDR2 ANQGSEA. V lost 5 bases and J lost 3, with 11 bases in between. Researchers used 5'RACE with constant-segment primers to make TCR alpha and TCR beta cDNA libraries that carry sample barcodes and UMIs. In TCRdb, the 5' RACE reads were re-called with MiXCR into one record per CDR3 protein. Among hundreds of thousands of distinct CDR3 sequences listed, around 15% were seen once. Broader study findings: Pre-infection memory contained some responding clones, which suggested that cross-reactive memory had joined.

This clonotype was picked up a small number of times. The antigen is undetermined. The sequenced material came from PBMCs or a T cell subset sorted from them (not recorded which). J is TRBJ1-5 and V is TRBV29-1; D is possibly TRBD1 (5 bases). The receptor was derived from a man aged 18 to 30 who had mild COVID-19 (a few samples of this study predate the infection). Cell type and time point are not known. CDR3 residues: CSVSGVPNQPQHF. In nucleotides, the CDR3 is TGCAGCGTTTCGGGGGTTCCCAATCAGCCCCAGCATTTT.